Here is one T cell receptor beta chain with its context. This sample is drawn from a study of cytomegalovirus exposure and HLA in healthy donors. The V and J ends lost 1 base and 4 bases respectively, with 8 bases between them. From germline, CDR1 is SGHNT and CDR2 YENEEA. This CDR3 has 14 residues. PCR amplification relied on 60 Vbeta primers (plus 13 Jbeta primers). The repertoire was sequenced with immunoSEQ multiplex PCR; TCRdb's copy has only in-frame clones and lacks some. The sample carries fewer than 150,000 clones, just under 85% recorded once. The rearrangement links TRBV11-3 to TRBJ2-1; no reliable D call. The sequence came from a man aged 40-50 years in good health and CMV-seropositive. The sequenced sample consisted of PBMCs. In nucleotides, the CDR3 is TGTGCCAGCAGCTTAGCCCCCAATTACAATGAGCAGTTCTTC. Its protein product is CASSLAPNYNEQFF.